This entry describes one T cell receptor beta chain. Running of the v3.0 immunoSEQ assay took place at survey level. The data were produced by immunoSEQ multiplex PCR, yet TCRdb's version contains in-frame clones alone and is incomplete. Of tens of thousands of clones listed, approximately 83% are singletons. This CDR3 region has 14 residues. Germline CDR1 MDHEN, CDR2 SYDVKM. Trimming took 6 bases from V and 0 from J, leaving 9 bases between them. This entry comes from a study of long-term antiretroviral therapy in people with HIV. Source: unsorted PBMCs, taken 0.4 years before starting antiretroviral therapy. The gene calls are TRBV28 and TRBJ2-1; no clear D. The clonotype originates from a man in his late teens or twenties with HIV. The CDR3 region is CASSQALSYNEQFF. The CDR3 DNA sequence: TGTGCCAGCAGCCAGGCTCTCTCCTACAATGAGCAGTTCTTC.